The 6 T cell receptor beta chains in this list originate from one sample, sequenced in a study of T cell responses to AZD1222 COVID-19 vaccine. The assay was immunoSEQ multiplex PCR, and TCRdb's table has in-frame clones only and misses some. The sample has tens of thousands of clones; roughly 88% are singletons. Sequencing used peripheral blood, obtained on day 0 of AZD1222 vaccination. All receptors come from an adult in good health.

CDR3 region: CASSPTGSSYEQYF. CDR3 coding DNA: TGTGCCAGCAGCCCGACGGGAAGCTCCTACGAGCAGTACTTC. This chain joins TRBV9 and TRBJ2-7, with D possibly being TRBD2 (5 bases). The CDR3 has 14 amino acids. Between the trimmed V and J ends, which lost 4 bases and 0 bases, there was a span of 11 bases. Germline V gene data show CDR1 as SGDLS and CDR2 as YYNGEE.

The chain is built from TRBV7-9 and TRBJ1-1; no clear D gene. CDR3 size: 15 residues. The germline gives CDR1 SEHNR, CDR2 FQNEAQ (reference sequence). Trimming cost V 3 bases and J 1 base, with 12 bases left between them. CDR3 nucleotide sequence: TGTGCCAGCAGCTTTCATAACCCGGGGAACACTGAAGCTTTCTTT. Encoded protein: CASSFHNPGNTEAFF.

The chain combines TRBV19 with TRBJ1-2; 9 nucleotides match TRBD1. The CDR3 is 16 residues long. Germline CDR1 and CDR2: LNHDA and SQIVND (reference sequence). J lost 4 bases, V lost 3 bases, and 9 bases had no gene match. The CDR3 spells CASSIVEWTGAYGYTF. The CDR3, as DNA: TGTGCCAGTAGTATCGTCGAATGGACAGGGGCCTATGGCTACACCTTC.

The V gene is TRBV12-3 or TRBV12-4, the J gene TRBJ2-3; unclear D gene. The CDR3 runs to 11 residues. V was trimmed by 3 bases and J by 3 bases, leaving 1 base between them. This CDR3 reads CASSFTDTQYF. CDR3 nucleotide sequence: TGTGCCAGCAGTTTTACAGATACGCAGTATTTT.

Comment on this clone: The junction does not match germline at one end; this may be a read error. The chain employs TRBV20-1 and TRBJ1-1, with D perhaps matching TRBD1 (5 bases). From germline, CDR1 is DFQATT and CDR2 SNEGSKA (reference sequence). The CDR3 runs 10 residues. The CDR3 region is CSTTTAEAFF. The CDR3 DNA sequence: TGCAGCACAACGACAGCTGAGGCTTTCTTT.

J is TRBJ2-6 and V is TRBV5-1; maybe TRBD1 (5 bases). This CDR3 has 14 amino acids. The V end was cut by 4 bases, the J end by 3 bases, with 8 bases between. CDR1 and CDR2 (germline): SGHRS, YFSETQ. CDR3 in amino acids: CASSPDSGANVLTF. The CDR3 DNA sequence: TGCGCCAGCAGCCCCGACAGTGGGGCCAACGTCCTGACTTTC.